This T cell receptor (beta chain) is drawn from a study of beta chain features in type 1 diabetes. Study at large: Investigators examined roughly 99,000,000 sorted cells across all samples.

Sorted CD4+ subsets: naive, central memory, regulatory, stem cell-like memory (CD45RO/CCR7/CD25/CD127/CD95/CD27 panel). Isolated RNA was reverse transcribed in full, so expressed TCRB transcripts were sequenced. Clones were read by immunoSEQ multiplex PCR, and TCRdb kept only the in-frame ones, dropping some. The sample includes about 180,000 clones, about 13% of them seen just once. The CDR3 has 14 amino acids. Germline assignment: CDR1 LNHDA and CDR2 SQIVND (reference sequence). Trimming at V came to 9 bases and at J to 1 base, leaving 5 bases not matched to a gene. Material: central memory CD4+ T cells from blood. This chain connects TRBV19 to TRBJ2-3; 9 nucleotides match TRBD1. This sequence was found in a woman under 30 in good health. Here the CDR3 reads CASHRGHRTDTQYF. For the CDR3, the DNA is TGTGCCAGCCACAGGGGGCATCGCACAGATACGCAGTATTTT.